This TCR beta chain appears in the sequencing data of a study of blood T cell repertoires in COVID-19. Background on the study: Sites across the United States, Italy and Spain contributed samples from acute and convalescent COVID-19. Sources were T cells, B-cell-depleted T cells, or PBMCs; the material itself was cDNA or gDNA.

Trimming stripped 1 base from V and 1 base from J, with 3 bases between. The CDR3 runs 12 residues. Germline V gene lookup returns CDR1 GTSNPN and CDR2 SVGIG (reference sequence). Data came from immunoSEQ multiplex PCR; TCRdb stores just in-frame clones and leaves some out. The repertoire holds around 200,000 clones, with more than 70% as singletons. Categorization into cohorts depended on clinical history that participants reported. Sequenced material: PBMCs or T cells enriched from blood (not recorded which). The chain employs TRBV30 and TRBJ2-3; D gene unclear. This sequence was found in a man aged 40-55 years with acute COVID-19. The CDR3 sequence: CAWSARTDTQYF. The DNA for the CDR3 is TGTGCCTGGAGTGCTCGCACAGATACGCAGTATTTT.